One and the same sample provided the 17 T cell receptor beta chains below, sequenced in a study of monozygotic twins with inflammatory bowel disease. For each CDR3 protein, TCRdb gives one entry from its re-call of the 5' RACE reads, without DNA. The repertoire table contains 200,000 to 250,000 distinct CDR3 sequences. Material for sequencing was blood. Receptor source: a human donor with ulcerative colitis or Crohn's disease, or a healthy co-twin of an affected twin (not recorded which).

The rearrangement joins TRBV12-3 or TRBV12-4 to TRBJ1-5; TCRdb designates TRBD1, a call that cannot be tested without DNA. The length of the CDR3 is 12 residues. The CDR3 protein is CASSLAGSRPHF.

The genes are TRBV13 and TRBJ1-6; TCRdb lists TRBD1, though no DNA is available to test this call. The CDR3 is 13 amino acids. CDR1 is PRHDT, CDR2 FYEKMQ, per germline (reference sequence). CDR3: CASSHGTHSPLHF.

The CDR3 loop reads CASSLRTWYQETQYF. The chain couples TRBV12-3 or TRBV12-4 to TRBJ2-5. The CDR3 extends over 15 amino acids.

The CDR3 sequence is CASSTRTAWTMNTEAFF. J is TRBJ1-1 and V is TRBV5-1. Germline CDR1 SGHRS, CDR2 YFSETQ. The CDR3 covers 17 residues.

The CDR3 here is CASSLAGRVTQYF. The chain combines TRBV7-2 with TRBJ2-3; with no DNA, the TCRdb D assignment of TRBD1 cannot be verified. Germline-derived CDR1 and CDR2 are SGHTA and FQGNSA. The CDR3 runs 13 residues.

The rearrangement joins TRBV19 to TRBJ1-5. Germline CDR1 and CDR2: LNHDA and SQIVND (reference sequence). The CDR3 is 15 residues long. The CDR3 spells CASSIGGSWGQPQHF.

The CDR3 loop reads CSARSGGINEKLFF. The rearrangement joins TRBV20-1 to TRBJ1-4. Germline V lookup: CDR1 DFQATT, CDR2 SNEGSKA (reference sequence). The CDR3 is 14 amino acids.

The rearrangement joins TRBV12-3 or TRBV12-4 to TRBJ2-5; TCRdb calls TRBD1, which cannot be checked without DNA. The CDR3 has 15 residues. The CDR3 is CASSPPGTPGETQYF.

This chain joins TRBV9 and TRBJ2-1; TCRdb's D call, TRBD1, is unchecked because there is no DNA. Germline assignment: CDR1 SGDLS and CDR2 YYNGEE. This CDR3 is 14 amino acids long. The chain's CDR3 is CASSERDAYNEQFF.

The chain joins TRBV6-5 to TRBJ2-7; TCRdb selects TRBD2, and the lack of DNA leaves this call unchecked. This CDR3 is 16 amino acids long. Germline assignment: CDR1 MNHEY and CDR2 SVGAGI. Here the CDR3 reads CASSYSLGGGAYEQYF.

The rearrangement links TRBV7-2 to TRBJ1-5; no DNA is available, so the TRBD1 call from TCRdb remains unchecked. Germline CDR1 and CDR2: SGHTA and FQGNSA. The CDR3 is 15 amino acids. CDR3 amino acids: CASSLARESNQPQHF.

This rearrangement joins TRBV5-1 to TRBJ2-1; the TCRdb call, TRBD1, lacks DNA for checking. The germline V gene encodes CDR1 SGHRS and CDR2 YFSETQ. The length of the CDR3 is 12 residues. The CDR3 sequence: CASTIQGTEQFF.

V and J are TRBV5-1 and TRBJ2-7; TCRdb returns TRBD1, unconfirmable since there is no DNA. The CDR3 sequence is 13 residues long. Germline CDR1 is SGHRS and CDR2 is YFSETQ. The CDR3 is CASSSLLGGEQYF. Full variable domain (rest looked up from reference TRBV5-1 and TRBJ2-7): KAGVTQTPRYLIKTRGQQVTLSCSPISGHRSVSWYQQTPGQGLQFLFEYFSETQRNKGNFPGRFSGRQFSNSRSEMNVSTLELGDSALYLCASSSLLGGEQYFGPGTRLTVT.

The chain links TRBV6-5 to TRBJ1-2; the D gene TCRdb calls, TRBD1, cannot be checked with no DNA. The CDR3 runs 14 residues. CDR1 is MNHEY and CDR2 is SVGAGI in the germline V gene. The CDR3 sequence: CASSYNRNLYGYTF.

V usage is TRBV5-1 and J usage is TRBJ1-6; TCRdb returns TRBD1, unconfirmable since there is no DNA. Germline V gene lookup returns CDR1 SGHRS and CDR2 YFSETQ. CDR3 size: 15 residues. The CDR3 sequence is CASSWTGGEDSPLHF.

The V gene is TRBV6-5, the J gene TRBJ1-2; without DNA, the TCRdb call of TRBD1 cannot be checked. The CDR3 runs to 17 residues. Germline V lookup: CDR1 MNHEY, CDR2 SVGAGI. CDR3 region: CASSYRAGGRANYGYTF.

The genes are TRBV7-2 and TRBJ1-2. The CDR3 consists of 13 residues. Germline V CDR1 and CDR2: SGHTA, FQGNSA. This CDR3 is CASSLQANYGYTF.